This T cell receptor (beta chain) was observed in a study of T cell responses to AZD1222 COVID-19 vaccine. Overall study findings and caveats: There were mostly white British donors and more females than males, and clonal diversity was possibly underestimated.

The CDR3 consists of 16 residues. Germline V gene sequence: CDR1 SGHTA, CDR2 FQGTGA. The V segment lost 5 bases and the J segment 5 bases; nucleotides outside the gene matches: 11. Data came from immunoSEQ multiplex PCR; TCRdb stores just in-frame clones and leaves some out. The sample lists approximately 150,000 clones, approximately 88% seen once, with 1.5% to 2% in the top ten. Of note for this clone: Antigen: not known.

The chain carries TRBV7-3 and TRBJ2-2, with 7 nucleotides matching TRBD2. This sequence was found in an adult in good health. The sample here was peripheral blood, taken on day 0 of AZD1222 vaccination. CDR3 nucleotide sequence: TGTGCCAGCAGCCCCCCCGGTGGGGAGGGAACCGGGGAGCTGTTTTTT. Amino acid sequence: CASSPPGGEGTGELFF. The entire variable domain, with the rest obtained from reference TRBV7-3 and TRBJ2-2, is as follows: GAGVSQTPSNKVTEKGKYVELRCDPISGHTALYWYRQSLGQGPEFLIYFQGTGAADDSGLPNDRFFAVRPEGSVSTLKIQRTERGDSAVYLCASSPPGGEGTGELFFGEGSRLTVL.